One TCR beta chain is described in this entry. CDR1 and CDR2 from the germline V gene are SGHNT and YYREEE (reference sequence). The CDR3 runs to 14 residues. V lost 2 bases, J lost 0 bases, and 7 bases lay in between. These data come from a study of CD8 T cells in Susac syndrome. Sequencing targeted TCR beta in T cells from blood (CD8+ and CD4+). Negative isolation was used for CD8+ and CD4+ T cells, and FACS enrichment was applied to TEMRA cells. It was with random hexamers that roughly 0.45 to 1 ug RNA was reverse transcribed. MiXCR was run by TCRdb on the immunoSEQ multiplex PCR reads, yielding one entry per CDR3 protein. The table lists 70,000 to 100,000 distinct CDR3 sequences, about 95% of them singletons, with around 0.62% in the top ten.

Material for sequencing was CD8+ T cells from PBMCs. This clonotype was obtained from a human donor with Susac syndrome. V and J are TRBV5-4 and TRBJ2-3; D unresolved. The CDR3 region has the DNA TGTGCCAGCAGCTTAGGATCTAGCACAGATACGCAGTATTTT. It yields the protein CASSLGSSTDTQYF.